This paragraph reports one T cell receptor beta chain. As yet, its antigen is unknown. Every single patient, without exception, relapsed after autologous stem cell transplantation, and brentuximab vedotin exposure varied. The data were taken from a study of PD-1 blockade in classical Hodgkin lymphoma. Produced via immunoSEQ multiplex PCR; TCRdb's table is partial and in-frame only. The top ten hold 16% of the sample, which has 45,000 to 55,000 clones, about 84% seen once. Study results and limitations: Nivolumab starters within 1 year of ASCT were excluded. While CD8+ TCR diversity did not rise significantly by C4D1, CD4+ TCR diversity did.

The CDR3 loop spans 13 amino acids. From germline, CDR1 is SGHAT and CDR2 FQNNGV. V lost 5 bases and J 8 bases, leaving 15 bases between the germline ends. Specimen: peripheral blood mononuclear cells (PBMCs), collected at baseline. The rearrangement joins TRBV11-2 to TRBJ1-2; D gene ambiguous. The TCR was taken from a human donor with classical Hodgkin lymphoma. This CDR3 is CASSPTEAGGYTF. The CDR3 nucleotides are TGTGCCAGCAGCCCGACGGAGGCTGGCGGCTACACCTTC.